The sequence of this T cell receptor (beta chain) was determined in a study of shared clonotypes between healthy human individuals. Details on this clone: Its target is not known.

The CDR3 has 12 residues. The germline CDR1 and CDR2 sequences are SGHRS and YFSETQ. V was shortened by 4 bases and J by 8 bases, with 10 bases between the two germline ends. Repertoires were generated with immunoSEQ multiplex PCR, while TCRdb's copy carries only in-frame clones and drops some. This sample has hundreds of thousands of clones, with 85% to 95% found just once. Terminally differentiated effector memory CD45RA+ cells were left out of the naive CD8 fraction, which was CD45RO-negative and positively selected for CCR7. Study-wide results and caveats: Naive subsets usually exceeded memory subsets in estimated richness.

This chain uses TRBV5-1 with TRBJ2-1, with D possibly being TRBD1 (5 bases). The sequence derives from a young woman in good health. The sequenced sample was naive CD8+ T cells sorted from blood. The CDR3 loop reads CASSPAGYEQFF. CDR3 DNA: TGCGCCAGCAGCCCAGCAGGGTATGAGCAGTTCTTC. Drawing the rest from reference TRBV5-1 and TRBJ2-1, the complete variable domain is KAGVTQTPRYLIKTRGQQVTLSCSPISGHRSVSWYQQTPGQGLQFLFEYFSETQRNKGNFPGRFSGRQFSNSRSEMNVSTLELGDSALYLCASSPAGYEQFFGPGTRLTVL.